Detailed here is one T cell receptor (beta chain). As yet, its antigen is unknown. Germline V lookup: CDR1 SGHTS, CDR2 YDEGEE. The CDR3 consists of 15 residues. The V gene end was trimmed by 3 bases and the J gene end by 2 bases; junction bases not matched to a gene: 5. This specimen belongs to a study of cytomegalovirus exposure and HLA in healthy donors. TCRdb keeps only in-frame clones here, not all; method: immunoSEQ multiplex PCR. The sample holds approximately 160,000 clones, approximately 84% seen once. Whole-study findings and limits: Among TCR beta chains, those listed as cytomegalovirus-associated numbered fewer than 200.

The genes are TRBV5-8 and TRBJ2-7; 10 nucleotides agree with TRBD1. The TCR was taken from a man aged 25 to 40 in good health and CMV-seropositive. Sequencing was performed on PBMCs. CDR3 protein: CASSWDRGPAYEQYF. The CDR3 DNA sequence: TGTGCCAGCAGCTGGGACAGGGGCCCTGCCTACGAGCAGTACTTC.